The 21 T cell receptor beta chains given below trace back to one sample, sequenced in a study of blood T cell repertoires in COVID-19. Only in-frame clones appear in the TCRdb table, and some are missing; sequencing was by immunoSEQ multiplex PCR. The profile shows approximately 230,000 clones, around 90% of them singletons. The sample comprised peripheral blood. Receptor source: a man older than 75 with acute or convalescent COVID-19.

The chain links TRBV7-9 to TRBJ2-5; 9 positions match TRBD2. The length of the CDR3 is 17 residues. Unmatched junction bases numbered 14, after V lost 5 bases and J lost 4 bases. Germline CDR1 and CDR2: SEHNR and FQNEAQ (reference sequence). The CDR3 region is CASSRRGERGAGETQYF. The CDR3 DNA reads TGTGCCAGCAGCCGTCGTGGGGAGCGGGGGGCCGGAGAGACCCAGTACTTC.

This clone was seen a handful of times. The rearrangement links TRBV7-2 to TRBJ1-5, with a weak D call TRBD1 (5 bases). CDR1 is SGHTA, CDR2 FQGNSA, per germline. This CDR3 has 14 residues. V dropped 5 bases and J dropped 4 bases, with 12 bases sitting between them. The CDR3, as DNA: TGTGCCAGCAGCCTCCGACGGGGGAATCAGCCCCAGCATTTT. Translated, it gives CASSLRRGNQPQHF.

The rearrangement uses TRBV6-6 and TRBJ2-4; D remains unclear. The ends were cut back, 2 bases at V and 0 bases at J, with 2 bases in the middle. CDR3 length equals 13 residues. The germline CDR1 and CDR2 sequences are MNHNY and SVGAGI (reference sequence). DNA of the CDR3: TGTGCCAGCAGTTACCTAGCCAAAAACATTCAGTACTTC. Encoded protein: CASSYLAKNIQYF.

This chain connects TRBV27 to TRBJ1-6, with 8 bases aligning to TRBD1. With 4 bases clipped from V and 7 bases from J, the junction kept 9 bases outside the gene matches. The CDR3 loop spans 16 amino acids. In germline, CDR1 is MNHEY, CDR2 SMNVEV (reference sequence). The CDR3 DNA sequence: TGTGCCAGCAGTTCCAGAGGACAGGGTTGGAATTCACCCCTCCACTTT. It specifies CASSSRGQGWNSPLHF.

The rearrangement links TRBV7-9 to TRBJ2-7; 7 bases align to TRBD1. With 5 bases clipped from V and 4 bases from J, the junction kept 8 bases outside the gene matches. The CDR3 loop spans 14 amino acids. Germline CDR1 SEHNR, CDR2 FQNEAQ (reference sequence). Written as DNA, the CDR3 is TGTGCCAGCAGCCCGTCCACACAGGGGTACGAGCAGTACTTC. Protein sequence: CASSPSTQGYEQYF. Full variable domain (rest looked up from reference TRBV7-9 and TRBJ2-7): DTGVSQNPRHKITKRGQNVTFRCDPISEHNRLYWYRQTLGQGPEFLTYFQNEAQLEKSRLLSDRFSAERPKGSFSTLEIQRTEQGDSAMYLCASSPSTQGYEQYFGPGTRLTVT.

J is TRBJ1-1 and V is TRBV11-2; D is uncertain. CDR1 and CDR2 from the germline V gene are SGHAT and FQNNGV. This CDR3 region has 14 residues. The V end was cut by 4 bases, the J end by 5 bases, with 14 bases between. The chain's CDR3 is CASSSRGRGTEAFF. The CDR3 nucleotides are TGTGCCAGCAGCTCCCGCGGCCGAGGGACTGAAGCTTTCTTT. The whole variable domain, remainder taken from reference TRBV11-2 and TRBJ1-1, is EAGVAQSPRYKIIEKRQSVAFWCNPISGHATLYWYQQILGQGPKLLIQFQNNGVVDDSQLPKDRFSAERLKGVDSTLKIQPAKLEDSAVYLCASSSRGRGTEAFFGQGTRLTVV.

This sequence joins TRBV12-3 or TRBV12-4 and TRBJ2-1; perhaps TRBD2 as D (5 bases). This CDR3 has 13 amino acids. V lost 6 bases and J 3 bases, leaving 9 bases between the germline ends. DNA for the CDR3: TGTGCCAGCAGGAACACTAGCTACAATGAGCAGTTCTTC. As protein: CASRNTSYNEQFF.

The rearrangement uses TRBV7-2 and TRBJ1-1; TRBD1 might be the D (5 bases). The V gene lost 2 bases and the J gene lost 2 bases, with 12 bases spanning the gap. The CDR3 is 15 amino acids. The germline V gene encodes CDR1 SGHTA and CDR2 FQGNSA. CDR3 DNA sequence: TGTGCCAGCAGCTTAATTGGGCAGGGAAACACTGAAGCTTTCTTT. Its translation is CASSLIGQGNTEAFF.

The chain combines TRBV12-3 or TRBV12-4 with TRBJ2-7; TRBD1 is a possible D gene (6 bases). This CDR3 has 13 amino acids. V was pared by 6 bases and J by 2 bases, with 11 bases between. CDR3 amino acids: CASSEQGPYEQYF. The DNA of the CDR3 is TGTGCCAGCAGCGAACAGGGCCCCTACGAGCAGTACTTC.

Worth noting for this clone: This CDR3 is also generated by other DNA sequences in the sample. The chain uses TRBV7-2 and TRBJ1-1; D gene ambiguous. This CDR3 is built from 14 residues. The V and J ends lost 1 base and 1 base respectively, with 7 bases between them. Looked up from germline, CDR1 is SGHTA and CDR2 is FQGNSA. This CDR3 is CASSLGLKNTEAFF. The CDR3 DNA reads as TGTGCCAGCAGCTTAGGACTCAAGAACACTGAAGCTTTCTTT.

V and J are TRBV24-1 and TRBJ2-7, with 12 bases matching TRBD2. The ends lost 8 bases at V and 4 bases at J; junction bases unmatched: 11. The CDR3 is 16 residues long. CDR1 KGHDR and CDR2 SFDVKD come from the germline V gene. CDR3 coding DNA: TGTGCCACCACCGGGCCGACTAGCGGGAGTAGGTACGAGCAGTACTTC. Translated: CATTGPTSGSRYEQYF.

This chain uses TRBV7-7 with TRBJ2-3; D call uncertain. Germline V CDR1 and CDR2: SSHAT, FNYEAQ (reference sequence). V was shortened by 5 bases and J by 10 bases, with 19 bases between the two germline ends. This CDR3 contains 14 residues. In DNA form, the CDR3 reads TGTGCCAGCAGCCTAAAATTGGGCCATGATGCGCAGTATTTT. As protein: CASSLKLGHDAQYF.

The chain combines TRBV14 with TRBJ2-3; D possibly corresponds to TRBD2 (6 bases). Germline CDR1 and CDR2: SGHDN and FVKESK. The CDR3 is 16 residues long. Trimming stripped 0 bases from V and 3 bases from J, with 13 bases between. CDR3 nucleotides: TGTGCCAGCAGCCAAGATGCAAGCGGGCCAACAGATACGCAGTATTTT. Amino acids: CASSQDASGPTDTQYF.

This clone was picked up a small number of times. The rearrangement joins TRBV10-3 to TRBJ2-5, with TRBD2 identical over 13 bases. This CDR3 comprises 17 residues. Germline V gives CDR1 ENHRY, CDR2 SYGVKD. Trimming cost V 3 bases and J 0 bases; bases outside gene matches: 4. The CDR3 loop is CAISDPGLAGYQETQYF. The CDR3, as DNA: TGTGCCATCAGTGACCCGGGACTAGCGGGGTACCAAGAGACCCAGTACTTC.

This chain joins TRBV19 and TRBJ1-2; D gene uncertain. Trimming stripped 10 bases from V and 0 bases from J, with 12 bases between. The CDR3 has 13 amino acids. Germline V gives CDR1 LNHDA, CDR2 SQIVND (reference sequence). In nucleotides, the CDR3 is TGTGCCACAACTCTCTCACCTAACTATGGCTACACCTTC. Protein sequence: CATTLSPNYGYTF.

The V gene is TRBV5-1, the J gene TRBJ2-1; TRBD2 agrees at 9 bases. V shed 2 bases and J 9 bases; nucleotides not matched to a gene: 12. CDR3 length equals 16 residues. Germline V lookup: CDR1 SGHRS, CDR2 YFSETQ. This chain's CDR3 is CASSFNSLAGSSEQFF. As DNA, the CDR3 is TGCGCCAGCAGCTTCAATAGTCTAGCGGGGTCTAGTGAGCAGTTCTTC. Drawing the rest from reference TRBV5-1 and TRBJ2-1, the complete variable domain is KAGVTQTPRYLIKTRGQQVTLSCSPISGHRSVSWYQQTPGQGLQFLFEYFSETQRNKGNFPGRFSGRQFSNSRSEMNVSTLELGDSALYLCASSFNSLAGSSEQFFGPGTRLTVL.

The CDR3 coding sequence is TGTGCCAGCATGACAGGACTTCACTATGGCTACACCTTC. Residues: CASMTGLHYGYTF. The chain couples TRBV6-5 to TRBJ1-2; TRBD1 might be the D (6 bases). CDR1 and CDR2 from the germline V gene are MNHEY and SVGAGI. The CDR3 has 13 residues. Trimming shortened V by 7 bases and J by 3 bases, and 12 bases separated the two germline ends.

The chain carries TRBV2 and TRBJ2-2; D not resolved. The ends were cut back, 7 bases at V and 0 bases at J, with 9 bases in the middle. This CDR3 is 14 amino acids long. CDR1 SNHLY and CDR2 FYNNEI come from the germline V gene. DNA for the CDR3: TGTGCCAGCACCAATTCCCCGAACACCGGGGAGCTGTTTTTT. Its protein is CASTNSPNTGELFF. The variable domain in full, completed from reference TRBV2 and TRBJ2-2, reads EPEVTQTPSHQVTQMGQEVILRCVPISNHLYFYWYRQILGQKVEFLVSFYNNEISEKSEIFDDQFSVERPDGSNFTLKIRSTKLEDSAMYFCASTNSPNTGELFFGEGSRLTVL.

The J gene is TRBJ1-5, the V gene TRBV27, with 8 bases fitting TRBD1. The CDR3 runs to 18 residues. Germline CDR1 reads MNHEY; CDR2 reads SMNVEV (reference sequence). V dropped 6 bases and J dropped 0; count of bases not matched to a gene: 13. The CDR3 DNA sequence: TGTGCCAGCAGCTCAGACAGGGGAAGGGGGCATAGCAATCAGCCCCAGCATTTT. This encodes CASSSDRGRGHSNQPQHF.

The chain links TRBV18 to TRBJ2-2; no firm D call. This CDR3 has 16 residues. Per the germline V gene, CDR1 is KGHSH and CDR2 is LQKENI. The V gene lost 3 bases and the J gene lost 1 base, with 12 bases spanning the gap. For the CDR3, the DNA is TGTGCCAGCTCACCTCTGGAGCCCGAGAACACCGGGGAGCTGTTTTTT. Protein sequence: CASSPLEPENTGELFF. The entire variable domain, with the rest obtained from reference TRBV18 and TRBJ2-2, is as follows: NAGVMQNPRHLVRRRGQEARLRCSPMKGHSHVYWYRQLPEEGLKFMVYLQKENIIDESGMPKERFSAEFPKEGPSILRIQQVVRGDSAAYFCASSPLEPENTGELFFGEGSRLTVL.

The chain carries TRBV15 and TRBJ1-5; D might be TRBD1 (6 bases). With 3 bases removed from V and 6 bases from J, the gap between germline ends came to 15 bases. The CDR3 is made up of 15 amino acids. Germline loops: CDR1 LNHNV, CDR2 YYDKDF (reference sequence). The CDR3 here is CATSRGWGQSQPQHF. CDR3 nucleotide sequence: TGTGCCACCAGCAGGGGTTGGGGACAATCTCAGCCCCAGCATTTT. The whole variable domain, filled in from reference TRBV15 and TRBJ1-5, reads DAMVIQNPRYQVTQFGKPVTLSCSQTLNHNVMYWYQQKSSQAPKLLFHYYDKDFNNEADTPDNFQSRRPNTSFCFLDIRSPGLGDTAMYLCATSRGWGQSQPQHFGDGTRLSIL.